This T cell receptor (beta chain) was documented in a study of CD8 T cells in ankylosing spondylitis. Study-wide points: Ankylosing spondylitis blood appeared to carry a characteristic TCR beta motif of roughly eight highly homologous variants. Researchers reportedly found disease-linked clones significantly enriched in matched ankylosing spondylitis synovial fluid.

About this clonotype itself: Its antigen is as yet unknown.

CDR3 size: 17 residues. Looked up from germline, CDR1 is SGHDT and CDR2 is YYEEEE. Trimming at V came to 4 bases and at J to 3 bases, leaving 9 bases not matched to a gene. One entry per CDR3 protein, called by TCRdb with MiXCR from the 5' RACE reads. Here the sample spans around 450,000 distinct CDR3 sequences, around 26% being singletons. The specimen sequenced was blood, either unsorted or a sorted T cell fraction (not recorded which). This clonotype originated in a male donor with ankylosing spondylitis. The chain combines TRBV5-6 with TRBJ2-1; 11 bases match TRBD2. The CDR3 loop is CASSGIPGTSGYNEQFF. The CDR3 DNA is TGTGCCAGCAGCGGAATACCCGGGACTAGCGGCTACAATGAGCAGTTCTTC.